The T cell receptor beta chain under discussion was sequenced for a study of blood T cells in healthy people across ages. About the study: Capturing about one barcoded beta molecule per two T cells was achieved by template switching. Study-wide findings and caveats: In older individuals, TCR beta diversity per million T cells was lower, falling roughly linearly with age.

On this clonotype: Its antigen is not identified.

A second about 7 to 11 cycle PCR used barcoded and J-beta primers. Each of the cDNA molecules was tagged by a template-switch adaptor with 12 random nucleotides. TCRdb called the 5' RACE reads again in MiXCR, with one record for every CDR3 protein. The table lists around 800,000 distinct CDR3 sequences, about 59% of them singletons. Samples each yielded at least 6 micrograms of total RNA. The sequenced sample was blood. The clonotype originates from a man younger than 40 in good health.

The DNA of the CDR3 is TGCGCCAGCAGCCAAGATGAGGCTCGTACGCAGTATTTT. Protein product: CASSQDEARTQYF. The chain is built from TRBV4-3 and TRBJ2-3; D is undetermined. Germline CDR1 is LGHNA and CDR2 is YSLEER. The CDR3 covers 13 residues. The germline V and J ends were trimmed by 0 bases and 8 bases, with 9 bases remaining between them.